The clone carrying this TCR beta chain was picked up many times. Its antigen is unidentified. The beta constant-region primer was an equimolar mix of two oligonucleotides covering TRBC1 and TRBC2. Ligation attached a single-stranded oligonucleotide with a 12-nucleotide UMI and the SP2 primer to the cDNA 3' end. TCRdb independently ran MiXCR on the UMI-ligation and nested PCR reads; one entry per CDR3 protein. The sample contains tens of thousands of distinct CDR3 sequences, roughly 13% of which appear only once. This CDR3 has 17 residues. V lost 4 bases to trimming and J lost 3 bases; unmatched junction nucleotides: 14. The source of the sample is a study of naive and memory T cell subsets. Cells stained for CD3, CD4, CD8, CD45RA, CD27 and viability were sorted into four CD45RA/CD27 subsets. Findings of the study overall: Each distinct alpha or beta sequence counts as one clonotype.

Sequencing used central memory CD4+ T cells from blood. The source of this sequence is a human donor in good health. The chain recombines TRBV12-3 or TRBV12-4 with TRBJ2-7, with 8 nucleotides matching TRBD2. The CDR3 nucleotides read TGTGCCAGCAGTTCAGGGACTAGGGGCGCAGGGATCTACGAGCAGTACTTC. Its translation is CASSSGTRGAGIYEQYF.